Sequencing of this T cell receptor beta chain was carried out in a study of CD8 T cells in Susac syndrome. Germline V gene data show CDR1 as SGHKS and CDR2 as YYEKEE (reference sequence). Trimming stripped 5 bases from V and 0 bases from J, with 6 bases between. This CDR3 region has 14 residues. With random hexamers, reverse transcription was performed on about 0.5 to 1 ug of RNA. From the immunoSEQ multiplex PCR reads, TCRdb called clonotypes with MiXCR, one entry per CDR3 protein. The sample records under 200,000 distinct CDR3 sequences, roughly nine tenths being singletons. This chain links TRBV5-5 with TRBJ2-6; D is ambiguous. Material: CD4+ T cells from PBMCs. This clonotype was obtained from a human donor with Susac syndrome. The CDR3 protein is CASRHLSGANVLTF. Written as DNA, the CDR3 is TGTGCCAGCAGACACCTCTCTGGGGCCAACGTCCTGACTTTC.